This TCR beta chain appears in the sequencing data of a study of CD8+ T cells in alopecia areata. Study background: Among treated patients, oral tofacitinib was administered at 5 to 10 mg twice daily.

This clone was counted a few times. Its antigen is still unknown. Treatment described: oral pan-JAK inhibitor, 5-10 mg twice daily. Study results and limitations: In scalp, tofacitinib significantly decreased clonality and expanded CD8+ clones among the top 100. Numerous expanded lesional clones remained in scalp and blood during tofacitinib. The study found TCR sharing across patients less clear than in mice, possibly for HLA reasons.

Extraction and reverse transcription of RNA yielded cDNA as the sequencing template. Using immunoSEQ multiplex PCR, the repertoire was profiled, and TCRdb retains in-frame clones only, with some absent. The sample lists 150,000 to 200,000 clones, 64% occurring once. This clonotype was obtained from a human donor with alopecia areata. This sample comprised CD4+ T cells sorted from blood, obtained between weeks 47 and 50, from a patient treated with tofacitinib.

For the CDR3, the DNA is TGTGCCAGCTCACCTACTTGGTCGAGTGGGCAGCCCCAGCATTTT. It translates to CASSPTWSSGQPQHF. J is TRBJ1-5 and V is TRBV18; D is unresolved. The germline gives CDR1 KGHSH, CDR2 LQKENI. This CDR3 has 15 residues. Between the trimmed V and J ends, which lost 3 bases and 7 bases, there was a span of 16 bases.